The entry that follows covers one TCR beta chain sequence. These data originate in a study of blood T cell repertoires in COVID-19. Across the whole study: The United States, Italy and Spain provided the acute and convalescent COVID-19 samples. PBMCs, B-cell-depleted T cells, or T cells provided the cDNA or gDNA that made up the material.

Original processing methods: The assay estimated nucleated cells by amplifying reference gene primers. Here immunoSEQ multiplex PCR was the method, and the copy in TCRdb shows in-frame clones only, minus some. V, J and clone size reflect that table, while D and trimming were determined from the DNA. The sample yields roughly 190,000 clones, less than 90% seen once. Germline V gene sequence: CDR1 KGHSH, CDR2 LQKENI. Trimming stripped 3 bases from V and 4 bases from J, with 4 bases between. CDR3 size: 12 residues. This sequence joins TRBV18 and TRBJ1-5; D is unresolved. The origin of this receptor is a human donor in a cohort sampled during active COVID-19. Sequencing was done on a sample of peripheral blood. CDR3 protein: CASSPPNQPQHF. CDR3 DNA: TGTGCCAGCTCACCTCCTAATCAGCCCCAGCATTTT. The variable domain in full, with the rest retrieved from reference TRBV18 and TRBJ1-5, is NAGVMQNPRHLVRRRGQEARLRCSPMKGHSHVYWYRQLPEEGLKFMVYLQKENIIDESGMPKERFSAEFPKEGPSILRIQQVVRGDSAAYFCASSPPNQPQHFGDGTRLSIL.